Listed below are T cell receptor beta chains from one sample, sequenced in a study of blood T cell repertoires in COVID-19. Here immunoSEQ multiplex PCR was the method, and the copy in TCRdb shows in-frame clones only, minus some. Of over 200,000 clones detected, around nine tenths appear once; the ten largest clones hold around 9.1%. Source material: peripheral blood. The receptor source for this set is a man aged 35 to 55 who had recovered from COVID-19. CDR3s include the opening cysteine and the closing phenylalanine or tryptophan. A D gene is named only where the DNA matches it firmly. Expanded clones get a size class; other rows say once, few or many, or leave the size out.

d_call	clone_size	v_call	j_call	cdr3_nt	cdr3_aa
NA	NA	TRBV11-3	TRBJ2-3	TGTGCCAGCAGCTCCGGCCCCGGGGATACGCAGTATTTT	CASSSGPGDTQYF
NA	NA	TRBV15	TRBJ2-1	TGTGCCACCAGCAGAGACAGTGGCTCCCCCTCCTACAATGAGCAGTTCTTC	CATSRDSGSPSYNEQFF
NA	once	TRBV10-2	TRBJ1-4	TGCGCCAGCAGTGAGTCGATGGGGAGGGGAACTAATGAAAAACTGTTTTTT	CASSESMGRGTNEKLFF
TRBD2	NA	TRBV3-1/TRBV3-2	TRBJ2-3	TGTGCCAGCAGCCGCGGACTAGCGGGGGGTGGCGATACGCAGTATTTT	CASSRGLAGGGDTQYF
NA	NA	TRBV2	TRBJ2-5	TGTGCCAGTTCCGGGACAAGACAAGAGACCCAGTACTTC	CASSGTRQETQYF
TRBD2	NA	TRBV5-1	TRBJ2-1	TGCGCCAGCAGCTTGTCCGGGACTAGCGTCTACAATGAGCAGTTCTTC	CASSLSGTSVYNEQFF
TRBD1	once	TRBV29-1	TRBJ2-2	TGCAGCGTTGGAACAGGGGGAATCGGGGAGCTGTTTTTT	CSVGTGGIGELFF
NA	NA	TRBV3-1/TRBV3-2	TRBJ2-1	TGTGCCAGCAGCCAATCCCCCGACTACCTCAATGAGCAGTTCTTC	CASSQSPDYLNEQFF
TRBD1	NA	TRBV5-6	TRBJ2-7	TGTGCCAGCAGCCCAGGGACAGGGGCGGGCCACGAGCAGTACTTC	CASSPGTGAGHEQYF
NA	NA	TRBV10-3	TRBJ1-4	TGTGCCATCAGTGGAGGGAATGAAAAACTGTTTTTT	CAISGGNEKLFF
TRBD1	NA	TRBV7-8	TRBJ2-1	TGTGCCAGCAGCTTCCACGACAGGGCCAACAATGAGCAGTTCTTC	CASSFHDRANNEQFF
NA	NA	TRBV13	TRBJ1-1	TGTGCCAGCAGCCTAACGGGAATAAGTAACACTGAAGCTTTCTTT	CASSLTGISNTEAFF
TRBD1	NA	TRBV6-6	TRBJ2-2	TGTGCCAGCGATGAGACAGGGCCCACCGGGGAGCTGTTTTTT	CASDETGPTGELFF
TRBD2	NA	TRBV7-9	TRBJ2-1	TGTGCCAGCAGTCCCCCGGGACTAGCCAATAATGAGCAGTTCTTC	CASSPPGLANNEQFF
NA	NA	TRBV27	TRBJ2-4	TGTGCCAGCAGTTCCCGACTCGGGAACATTCAGTACTTC	CASSSRLGNIQYF
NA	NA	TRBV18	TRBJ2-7	TGTGCCAGCACGGACAGCTCCTACGAGCAGTACTTC	CASTDSSYEQYF
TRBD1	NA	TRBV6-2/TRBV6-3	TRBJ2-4	TGTGCCAGCAGTAGACAGGGGGCTGGAAACATTCAGTACTTC	CASSRQGAGNIQYF
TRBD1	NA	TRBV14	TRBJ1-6	TGTGCCAGCAGCCAGGACAGGGGAGGATATAATTCACCCCTCCACTTT	CASSQDRGGYNSPLHF
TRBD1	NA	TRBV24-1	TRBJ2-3	TGTGCCACCTCGACAGGGTTCCCAGATACGCAGTATTTT	CATSTGFPDTQYF
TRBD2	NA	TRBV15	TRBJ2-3	TGTGCCACCAGCAGAGGAGAACTAGCGGGGGGGATGGATACGCAGTATTTT	CATSRGELAGGMDTQYF
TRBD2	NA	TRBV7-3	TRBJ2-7	TGTGCCAGCAGCTTACTAGCGGGAGGTGAGCAGTACTTC	CASSLLAGGEQYF
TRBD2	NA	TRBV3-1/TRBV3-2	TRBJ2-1	TGTGCCAGCAGCCAAAGCGGGAGGGCGAATGAGCAGTTCTTC	CASSQSGRANEQFF
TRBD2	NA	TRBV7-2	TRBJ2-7	TGTGCCAGCAGCTCCGGGACTAGCGGGGGGCACTACGAGCAGTACTTC	CASSSGTSGGHYEQYF
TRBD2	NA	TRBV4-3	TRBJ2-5	TGCGCCAGCAGCCAAGCCGGGAGGGCCGGAGAGACCCAGTACTTC	CASSQAGRAGETQYF
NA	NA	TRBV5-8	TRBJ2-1	TGTGCCAGCAGCGTAACTAGGGAGCAGTTCTTC	CASSVTREQFF
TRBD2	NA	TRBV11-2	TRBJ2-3	TGTGCCAGCAGTCGACCCAGCGGGGCCGATACGCAGTATTTT	CASSRPSGADTQYF
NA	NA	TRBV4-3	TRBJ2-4	TGCGCCAGCAGCCCCAAAACTAGTCTAAGCGAGCCCGCCAAAAACATTCAGTACTTC	CASSPKTSLSEPAKNIQYF
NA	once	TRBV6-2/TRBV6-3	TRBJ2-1	TGTGCCAGCAGTCCCCTAACAGACAATGAGCAGTTCTTC	CASSPLTDNEQFF
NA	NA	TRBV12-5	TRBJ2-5	TGTGCTAGTGGTTTGGTACCCCGGACACAATTCTACCAAGAGACCCAGTACTTC	CASGLVPRTQFYQETQYF
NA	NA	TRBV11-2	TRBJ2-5	TGTGCCAGCAGCTTAGGGGCTGGGAGGCAAGAGACCCAGTACTTC	CASSLGAGRQETQYF
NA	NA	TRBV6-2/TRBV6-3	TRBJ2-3	TGTGCCAGCAGTATACCTCGGACAGAGAGCACAGATACGCAGTATTTT	CASSIPRTESTDTQYF
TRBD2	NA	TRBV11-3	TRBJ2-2	TGTGCCAGCAGCTTGGTCCGGGGGGGCCCCGGGGAGCTGTTTTTT	CASSLVRGGPGELFF
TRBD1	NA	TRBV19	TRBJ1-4	TGTGCCAGTAGGGACAGGGGGCGCGGCTCCAAAAAACTGTTTTTT	CASRDRGRGSKKLFF